The 18 T cell receptor beta chains given below trace back to one sample, sequenced in a study of identical twins (dated by TCRdb to the mid-2010s). Library construction relied on 5' RACE. The sample was run on an Illumina HiSeq 2000. TCRdb took the public reads, trimmed them with fastp at Q25, ran MiXCR for clone calling and kept in-frame beta chains. CDR3 protein duplicates are merged, each entry listing the most common genes and DNA. This sample gives about 530,000 distinct CDR3 sequences in total; 20% to 25% of them show up just once. The ten most abundant clones make up more than 0.4% of the sample. These sequences were also reported in another study, on yellow fever vaccine responses in identical twins.

The sample consisted of CD4+ T cells sorted from blood. All receptors derive from a woman aged 18 to 35 in good health.

This clonotype has at least ten counts. The V and J genes are TRBV10-3 and TRBJ2-1; TRBD1 might be the D (5 bases). The CDR3 contains 14 residues. V lost 8 bases to trimming and J lost 0 bases, with 11 bases between them. Germline V CDR1 and CDR2: ENHRY, SYGVKD. CDR3 in DNA: TGTGCCATCTTAAATGGGGCCTCCTACAATGAGCAGTTCTTC. This gives the protein CAILNGASYNEQFF.

The chain joins TRBV5-1 to TRBJ2-5; 11 positions agree with TRBD2. Germline V gene sequence: CDR1 SGHRS, CDR2 YFSETQ. This CDR3 has 15 amino acids. V was clipped by 4 bases and J by 4 bases; unmatched bases: 6. This chain's CDR3 is CASSKTSGDLETQYF. DNA for the CDR3: TGCGCCAGCAGCAAGACTAGCGGGGACCTAGAGACCCAGTACTTC.

This clonotype turned up a few times. V and J are TRBV7-6 and TRBJ2-2; D gene ambiguous. With 5 bases removed from V and 6 bases from J, the gap between germline ends came to 13 bases. CDR3 length: 14 residues. The V gene's germline CDR1 is SGHVS and CDR2 FNYEAQ. The CDR3 DNA is TGTGCCAGCAGCCCAAATAGTGCAGCCGGGGAGCTGTTTTTT. Translating gives CASSPNSAAGELFF.

In its sample, this clonotype was seen a few times. This chain links TRBV20-1 with TRBJ1-2; no reliable D call. Per the germline V gene, CDR1 is DFQATT and CDR2 is SNEGSKA (reference sequence). The ends were cut back, 0 bases at V and 5 bases at J, with 10 bases in the middle. The CDR3 is made up of 13 amino acids. CDR3 nucleotide sequence: TGCAGTGCTAGAGATCGCCCAGCGTATGGCTACACCTTC. The encoded protein is CSARDRPAYGYTF.

The chain carries TRBV24-1 and TRBJ2-2; no definite D call. Trimming stripped 3 bases from V and 2 bases from J, with 6 bases between. The germline V gene has CDR1 KGHDR and CDR2 SFDVKD. The CDR3 is 14 residues long. This CDR3 is CATSDIRNTGELFF. The CDR3 DNA sequence: TGTGCCACCAGTGATATTAGAAACACCGGGGAGCTGTTTTTT.

The chain joins TRBV5-1 to TRBJ1-4, with a possible D match to TRBD1 (6 bases). The CDR3 is made up of 16 amino acids. In germline, CDR1 is SGHRS, CDR2 YFSETQ. With 4 bases removed from V and 0 bases from J, the gap between germline ends came to 13 bases. The CDR3 bases are TGCGCCAGCAGCCTAGGGGACACTGCAACTAATGAAAAACTGTTTTTT. Protein product: CASSLGDTATNEKLFF.

V gene TRBV28 combines with J gene TRBJ2-5; possible D gene TRBD2, 6 bases. Per the germline V gene, CDR1 is MDHEN and CDR2 is SYDVKM. V lost 8 bases, J lost 7 bases, and 14 bases lay in between. The CDR3 sequence is 12 residues long. The CDR3 DNA reads TGTGCCAGCCGGGACTCCGTTTGGACCCAGTACTTC. This encodes CASRDSVWTQYF.

The V and J genes are TRBV4-1 and TRBJ2-7; no firm D call. There are 13 residues in the CDR3. The ends were cut back, 2 bases at V and 4 bases at J, with 9 bases in the middle. Germline CDR1 MGHRA, CDR2 YSYEKL. The CDR3: CASSQHLDYEQYV. Here the CDR3 DNA reads TGCGCCAGCAGCCAACACCTAGATTACGAGCAGTACGTC.

The genes are TRBV4-1 and TRBJ1-3; D ambiguous. Trimming took 2 bases from V and 1 from J, leaving 12 bases between them. Germline V gene lookup returns CDR1 MGHRA and CDR2 YSYEKL. The CDR3 has 16 residues. The CDR3: CASSQPREGSGNTIYF. The CDR3 DNA sequence: TGCGCCAGCAGCCAACCTCGGGAGGGTTCTGGAAACACCATATATTTT.

The V gene is TRBV7-9, the J gene TRBJ2-5; 8 bases are shared with TRBD2. The CDR3 loop spans 17 amino acids. V was clipped by 2 bases and J by 5 bases; unmatched bases: 13. The germline gives CDR1 SEHNR, CDR2 FQNEAQ (reference sequence). The CDR3 region is CASSLNLAGPLRETQYF. The DNA of the CDR3 is TGTGCCAGCAGCTTAAACCTAGCGGGTCCCCTCCGGGAGACCCAGTACTTC.

V usage is TRBV20-1 and J usage is TRBJ2-3, with a weak D call TRBD1 (5 bases). The CDR3 extends over 15 amino acids. Trimming took off 3 bases at V and 0 bases at J, with 13 bases between the two ends. The germline gives CDR1 DFQATT, CDR2 SNEGSKA (reference sequence). The CDR3 DNA reads TGCAGTGCTAGCACTGGGGCGACTAGCACAGATACGCAGTATTTT. Translating gives CSASTGATSTDTQYF.

This clonotype was counted a few times. This chain connects TRBV12-3 or TRBV12-4 to TRBJ2-5; D ambiguous. Trimming left V 2 bases short and J 5 bases short, with 6 bases between. CDR3 size: 12 residues. The CDR3 DNA sequence: TGTGCCAGCAGTTTAAGTGCGGAGACCCAGTACTTC. This gives the protein CASSLSAETQYF.

This sequence joins TRBV2 and TRBJ2-1; no clear D gene. Germline V gene sequence: CDR1 SNHLY, CDR2 FYNNEI. Trimming removed 1 base at V and 6 bases at J, with 10 bases between. CDR3 length: 14 amino acids. The CDR3 DNA reads as TGTGCCAGCAGTGAAGGGTGGCTCCGCAATGAGCAGTTCTTC. Translation: CASSEGWLRNEQFF.

The chain links TRBV27 to TRBJ1-2; 12 bases align to TRBD1. The CDR3 consists of 17 residues. V dropped 2 bases and J dropped 2; count of bases not matched to a gene: 6. Germline loops: CDR1 MNHEY, CDR2 SMNVEV (reference sequence). Here the CDR3 reads CASSLIGTGGANYGYTF. The CDR3 DNA is TGTGCCAGCAGTTTAATAGGGACAGGGGGCGCGAACTATGGCTACACCTTC.

This clonotype has only a few counts. The chain joins TRBV5-1 to TRBJ2-2; D uncertain. Germline V gene lookup returns CDR1 SGHRS and CDR2 YFSETQ. The CDR3 covers 16 residues. Trimming shortened V by 4 bases and J by 1 base, and 14 bases separated the two germline ends. The DNA for the CDR3 is TGCGCCAGCAGCGACCTCCGTTTGGGGAACACCGGGGAGCTGTTTTTT. Protein: CASSDLRLGNTGELFF.

V gene TRBV10-3 combines with J gene TRBJ2-2; no clear D gene. This CDR3 comprises 13 residues. Germline loops: CDR1 ENHRY, CDR2 SYGVKD. Trimming took off 6 bases at V and 2 bases at J, with 7 bases between the two ends. The CDR3 protein is CAIRLDNTGELFF. CDR3 in DNA: TGTGCCATCAGACTCGACAACACCGGGGAGCTGTTTTTT.

The CDR3 bases are TGTGCCAGCAGTCGTGCCGGGCAAGTAACCTACAATGAGCAGTTCTTC. Its protein is CASSRAGQVTYNEQFF. This chain uses TRBV12-3 or TRBV12-4 with TRBJ2-1; no reliable D call. V lost 5 bases and J 2 bases, leaving 16 bases between the germline ends. The CDR3 has 16 amino acids.

This clonotype came up a few times. The chain recombines TRBV21-1 with TRBJ1-4. TRBV21-1 counts as a pseudogene. This CDR3 comprises 15 residues. This CDR3 is CASSGRHATNEKLFF. CDR3 DNA sequence: TGTGCCAGCAGCGGCAGACATGCAACTAATGAAAAACTGTTTTTT.